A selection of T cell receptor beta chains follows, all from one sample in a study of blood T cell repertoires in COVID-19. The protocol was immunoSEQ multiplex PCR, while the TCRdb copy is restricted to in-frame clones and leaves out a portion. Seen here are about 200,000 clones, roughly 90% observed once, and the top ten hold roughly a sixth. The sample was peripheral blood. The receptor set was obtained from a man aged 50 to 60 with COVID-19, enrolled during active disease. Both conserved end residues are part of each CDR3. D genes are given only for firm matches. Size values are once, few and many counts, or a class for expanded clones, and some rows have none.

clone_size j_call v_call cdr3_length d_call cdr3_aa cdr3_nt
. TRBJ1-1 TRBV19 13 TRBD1 CASSGTGKTEAFF TGTGCCAGTAGTGGGACAGGGAAAACTGAAGCTTTCTTT
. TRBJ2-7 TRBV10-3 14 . CAIINRDLPYEQYF TGTGCCATCATTAACAGGGACCTGCCCTACGAGCAGTACTTC
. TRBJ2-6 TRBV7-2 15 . CASSPGIPGANVLTF TGTGCCAGCAGCCCGGGGATACCTGGGGCCAACGTCCTGACTTTC
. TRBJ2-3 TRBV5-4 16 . CASSLGSGRVADTQYF TGTGCCAGCAGCCTGGGGTCTGGCAGGGTTGCAGATACGCAGTATTTT
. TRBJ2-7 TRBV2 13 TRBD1 CASSGTGVYEQYF TGTGCCAGCAGTGGGACAGGGGTCTACGAGCAGTACTTC
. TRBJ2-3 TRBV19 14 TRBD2 CASMGGRGTDTQYF TGTGCCAGTATGGGGGGGAGGGGCACAGATACGCAGTATTTT
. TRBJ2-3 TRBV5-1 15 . CASSLVRGGTDTQYF TGCGCCAGCAGCTTGGTTCGGGGTGGAACAGATACGCAGTATTTT
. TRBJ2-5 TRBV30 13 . CACLGASGETQYF TGTGCCTGTTTGGGGGCTAGCGGAGAGACCCAGTACTTC
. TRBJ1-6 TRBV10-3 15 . CATAQGTSYNSPLHF TGTGCCACAGCACAGGGAACCTCCTATAATTCACCCCTCCACTTT
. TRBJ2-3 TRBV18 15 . CASSPPSLASDTQYF TGTGCCAGCTCACCACCGAGTCTAGCCTCAGATACGCAGTATTTT
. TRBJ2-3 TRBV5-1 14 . CASKTNPASETQYF TGCGCCAGCAAGACTAACCCCGCGTCGGAGACGCAGTATTTT
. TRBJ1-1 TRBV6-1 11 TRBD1 CASSETGRAFF TGTGCCAGCAGTGAGACAGGGAGAGCTTTCTTT
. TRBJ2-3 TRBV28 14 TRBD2 CASSRRGGTDTQYF TGTGCCAGCAGTCGGCGGGGGGGCACAGATACGCAGTATTTT
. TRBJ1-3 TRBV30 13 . CACMRQGGNTIYF TGTGCCTGCATGCGGCAGGGTGGAAACACCATATATTTT
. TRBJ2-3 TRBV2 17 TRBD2 CASRDTGLAGGGDTQYF TGTGCCAGCAGGGATACGGGACTAGCGGGGGGAGGAGATACGCAGTATTTT
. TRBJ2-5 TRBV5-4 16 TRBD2 CASSPRLAGGKETQYF TGTGCCAGCAGCCCCCGGCTAGCGGGGGGGAAAGAGACCCAGTACTTC
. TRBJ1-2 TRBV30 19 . CAWSVKGRGTPLSNYGYTF TGTGCCTGGAGTGTAAAGGGTAGGGGGACCCCCCTATCTAACTATGGCTACACCTTC
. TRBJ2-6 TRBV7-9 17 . CASSRGRDTSGANVLTF TGTGCCAGCAGCCGTGGCAGGGACACCTCTGGGGCCAACGTCCTGACTTTC
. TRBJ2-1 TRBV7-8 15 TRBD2 CASSLGTSGSSGEFF TGTGCCAGCAGCTTGGGGACTAGCGGGAGTTCGGGGGAGTTCTTC
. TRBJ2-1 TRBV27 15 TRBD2 CASSSLAGGRNEQFF TGTGCCAGCAGTTCTCTAGCGGGAGGTCGTAATGAGCAGTTCTTC
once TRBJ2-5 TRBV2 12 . CAKGLNQETQYF TGTGCCAAAGGACTCAACCAAGAGACCCAGTACTTC
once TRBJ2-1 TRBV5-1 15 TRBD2 CASSFSGRAENEQFF TGCGCCAGCAGCTTTAGCGGGAGGGCCGAAAATGAGCAGTTCTTC
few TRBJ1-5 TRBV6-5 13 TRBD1 CASRRGTGQPQHF TGTGCCAGCAGACGGGGGACAGGGCAGCCCCAGCATTTT
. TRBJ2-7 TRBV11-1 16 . CASSQGGPTRPHEQYF TGTGCCAGCAGCCAGGGAGGACCGACTCGCCCCCACGAGCAGTACTTC
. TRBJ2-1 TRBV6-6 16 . CASSYLVGASYNEQFF TGTGCCAGCAGTTACCTCGTGGGCGCCTCCTACAATGAGCAGTTCTTC
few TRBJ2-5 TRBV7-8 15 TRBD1 CASSLGTGKGETQYF TGTGCCAGCAGCTTAGGGACAGGGAAGGGAGAGACCCAGTACTTC
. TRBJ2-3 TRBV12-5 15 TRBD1 CASDFRGLPTDTQYF TGTGCTAGTGATTTTAGGGGGCTCCCCACAGATACGCAGTATTTT
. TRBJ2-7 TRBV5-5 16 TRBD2 CASSSVAGYSSYEQYF TGTGCCAGCAGCTCGGTAGCGGGTTATAGCTCCTACGAGCAGTACTTC
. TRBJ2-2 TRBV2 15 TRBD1 CASRLDRGNTGELFF TGTGCCAGCAGACTTGACAGGGGGAACACCGGGGAGCTGTTTTTT
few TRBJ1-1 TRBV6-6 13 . CASSYDRNTEAFF TGTGCCAGCAGTTACGACAGGAACACTGAAGCTTTCTTT
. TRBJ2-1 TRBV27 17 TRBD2 CASRAGTSGRKYNEQFF TGTGCCAGCAGGGCTGGTACTAGCGGGAGGAAATACAATGAGCAGTTCTTC
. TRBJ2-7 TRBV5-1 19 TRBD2 CASSPGTEGLAGETYEQYF TGCGCCAGCAGCCCAGGGACGGAAGGACTAGCGGGAGAGACCTACGAGCAGTACTTC
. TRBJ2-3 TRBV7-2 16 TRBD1 CASSLLGTGFTDTQYF TGTGCCAGCAGCCTCCTCGGGACAGGGTTCACAGATACGCAGTATTTT
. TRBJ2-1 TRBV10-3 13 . CAIINNPADEQFF TGTGCCATCATTAATAACCCGGCGGATGAGCAGTTCTTC
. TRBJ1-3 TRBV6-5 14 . CASSYDSSGNTIYF TGTGCCAGCAGTTACGACAGCTCTGGAAACACCATATATTTT
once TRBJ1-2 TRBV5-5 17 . CASSSRGSGTANYGYTF TGTGCCAGCAGCTCTAGGGGGAGTGGGACGGCTAACTATGGCTACACCTTC
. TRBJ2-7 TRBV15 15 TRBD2 CATSRGGGSAYEQYF TGTGCCACCAGCAGAGGAGGCGGGAGCGCCTACGAGCAGTACTTC
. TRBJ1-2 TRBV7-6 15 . CASSFGRGTNYGYTF TGTGCCAGCAGCTTCGGTCGGGGGACTAACTATGGCTACACCTTC
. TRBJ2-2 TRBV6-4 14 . CASKRDINTGELFF TGTGCCAGCAAACGGGACATTAACACCGGGGAGCTGTTTTTT
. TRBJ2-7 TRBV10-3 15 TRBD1 CAISVGTAGTYEQYF TGTGCCATCAGCGTCGGGACAGCCGGAACCTACGAGCAGTACTTC
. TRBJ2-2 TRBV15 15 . CATSSWGTGTGELFF TGTGCCACCAGCAGTTGGGGTACGGGGACCGGGGAGCTGTTTTTT
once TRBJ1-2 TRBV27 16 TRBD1 CASTAYLQGAHYGYTF TGTGCCAGCACCGCCTACTTACAGGGGGCTCACTATGGCTACACCTTC
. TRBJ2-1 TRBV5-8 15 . CASSSSGGWRNEQFF TGTGCCAGCAGTAGCTCCGGTGGCTGGCGCAATGAGCAGTTCTTC
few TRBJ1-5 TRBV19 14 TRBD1 CASSRTGDNQPQHF TGTGCCAGTAGCCGGACAGGGGACAATCAGCCCCAGCATTTT
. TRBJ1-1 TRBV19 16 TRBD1 CASSTSGGTMNTEAFF TGTGCCAGTAGTACTTCAGGGGGAACCATGAACACTGAAGCTTTCTTT
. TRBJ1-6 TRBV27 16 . CASSFSGQSYNSPLHF TGTGCCAGCAGTTTCTCAGGGCAGTCCTATAATTCACCCCTCCACTTT
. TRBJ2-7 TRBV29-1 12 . CSVDRQAYEQYF TGCAGCGTTGATAGACAGGCCTACGAGCAGTACTTC
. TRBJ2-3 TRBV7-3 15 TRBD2 CASSQAGGSTDTQYF TGTGCCAGCAGCCAAGCGGGAGGGAGCACAGATACGCAGTATTTT
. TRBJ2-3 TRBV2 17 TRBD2 CASSDLGLAGWGDTQYF TGTGCCAGCAGCGACCTGGGACTAGCGGGCTGGGGTGATACGCAGTATTTT
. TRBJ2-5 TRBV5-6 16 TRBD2 CASSLVSGLGQETQYF TGTGCCAGCAGCTTGGTTTCGGGACTAGGCCAAGAGACCCAGTACTTC
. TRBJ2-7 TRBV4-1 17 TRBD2 CASSPRSGEGLYYEQYF TGCGCCAGCAGCCCGCGATCGGGGGAGGGCCTTTATTACGAGCAGTACTTC
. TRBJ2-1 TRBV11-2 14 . CASRVRTAYNEQFF TGTGCCAGCAGAGTCAGAACAGCTTACAATGAGCAGTTCTTC